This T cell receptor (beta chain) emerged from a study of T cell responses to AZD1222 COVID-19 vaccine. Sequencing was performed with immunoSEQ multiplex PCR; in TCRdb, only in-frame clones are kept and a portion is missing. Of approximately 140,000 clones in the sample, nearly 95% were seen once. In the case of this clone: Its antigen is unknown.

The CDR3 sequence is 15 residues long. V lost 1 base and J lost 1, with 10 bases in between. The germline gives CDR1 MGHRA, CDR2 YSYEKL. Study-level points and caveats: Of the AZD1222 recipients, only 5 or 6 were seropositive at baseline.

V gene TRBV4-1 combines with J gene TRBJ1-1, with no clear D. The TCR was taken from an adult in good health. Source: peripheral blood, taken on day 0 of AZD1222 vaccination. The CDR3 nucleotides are TGCGCCAGCAGCCAAGCAGGATTCGGGAACACTGAAGCTTTCTTT. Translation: CASSQAGFGNTEAFF.